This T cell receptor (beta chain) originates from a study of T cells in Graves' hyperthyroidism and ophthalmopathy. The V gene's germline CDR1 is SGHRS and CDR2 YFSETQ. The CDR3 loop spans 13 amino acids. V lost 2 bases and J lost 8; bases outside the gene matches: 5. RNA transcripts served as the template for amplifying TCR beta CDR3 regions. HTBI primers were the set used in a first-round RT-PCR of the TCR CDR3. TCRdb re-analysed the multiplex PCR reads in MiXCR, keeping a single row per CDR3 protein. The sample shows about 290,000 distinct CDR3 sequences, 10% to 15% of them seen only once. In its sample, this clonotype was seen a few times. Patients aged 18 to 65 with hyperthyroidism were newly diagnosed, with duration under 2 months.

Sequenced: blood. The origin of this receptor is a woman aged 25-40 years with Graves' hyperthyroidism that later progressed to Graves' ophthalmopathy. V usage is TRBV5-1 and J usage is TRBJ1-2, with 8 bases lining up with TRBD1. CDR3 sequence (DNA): TGCGCCAGCAGCTTAACAGGGGGTGAGGGCTACACCTTC. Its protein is CASSLTGGEGYTF.